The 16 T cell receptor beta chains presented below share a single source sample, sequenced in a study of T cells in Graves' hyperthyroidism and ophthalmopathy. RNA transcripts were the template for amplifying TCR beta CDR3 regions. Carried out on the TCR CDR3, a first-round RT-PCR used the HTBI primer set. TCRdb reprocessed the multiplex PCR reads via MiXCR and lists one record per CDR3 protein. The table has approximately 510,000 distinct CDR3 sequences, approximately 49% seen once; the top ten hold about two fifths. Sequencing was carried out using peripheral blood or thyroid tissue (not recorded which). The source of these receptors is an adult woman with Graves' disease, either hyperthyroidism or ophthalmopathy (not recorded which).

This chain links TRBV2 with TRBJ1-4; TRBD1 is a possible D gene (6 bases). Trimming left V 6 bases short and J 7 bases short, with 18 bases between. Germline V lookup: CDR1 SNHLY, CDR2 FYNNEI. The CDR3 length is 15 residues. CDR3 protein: CASSSTGTCGEKLFF. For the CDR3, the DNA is TGTGCCAGCAGCAGTACCGGGACATGCGGTGAAAAACTGTTTTTT.

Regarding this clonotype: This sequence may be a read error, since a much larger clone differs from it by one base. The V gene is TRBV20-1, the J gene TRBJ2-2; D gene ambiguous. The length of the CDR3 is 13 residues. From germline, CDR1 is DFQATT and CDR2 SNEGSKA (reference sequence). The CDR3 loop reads CTASLLNTGELFF. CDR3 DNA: TGCACTGCTTCCTTATTAAACACCGGGGAGCTGTTTTTT.

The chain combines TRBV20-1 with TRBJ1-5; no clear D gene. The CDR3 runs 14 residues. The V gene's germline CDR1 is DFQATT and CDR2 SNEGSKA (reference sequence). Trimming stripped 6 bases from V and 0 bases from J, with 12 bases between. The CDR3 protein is CSAISGNSNQPQHF. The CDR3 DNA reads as TGCAGTGCCATATCAGGAAATAGCAATCAGCCCCAGCATTTT.

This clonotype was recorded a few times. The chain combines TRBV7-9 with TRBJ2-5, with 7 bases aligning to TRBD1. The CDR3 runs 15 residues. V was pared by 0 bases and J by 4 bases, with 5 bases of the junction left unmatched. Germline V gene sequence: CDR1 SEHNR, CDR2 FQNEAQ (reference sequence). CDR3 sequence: CASSLARGSGETQYF. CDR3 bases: TGTGCCAGCAGCTTAGCCAGGGGGAGTGGAGAGACCCAGTACTTC.

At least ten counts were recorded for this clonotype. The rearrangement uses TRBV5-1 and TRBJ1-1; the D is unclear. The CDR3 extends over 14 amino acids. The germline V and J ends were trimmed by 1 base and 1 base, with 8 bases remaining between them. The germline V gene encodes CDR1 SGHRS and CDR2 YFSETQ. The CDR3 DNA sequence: TGCGCCAGCAGCTTGACAGCTACGAACACTGAAGCTTTCTTT. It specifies CASSLTATNTEAFF.

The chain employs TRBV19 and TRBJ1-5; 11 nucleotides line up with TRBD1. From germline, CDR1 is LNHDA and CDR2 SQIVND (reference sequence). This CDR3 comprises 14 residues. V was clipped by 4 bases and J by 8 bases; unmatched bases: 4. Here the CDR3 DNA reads TGTGCCAGTAGTAGGACAGGGGGCGCGGAGCCCCAGCATTTT. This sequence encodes CASSRTGGAEPQHF.

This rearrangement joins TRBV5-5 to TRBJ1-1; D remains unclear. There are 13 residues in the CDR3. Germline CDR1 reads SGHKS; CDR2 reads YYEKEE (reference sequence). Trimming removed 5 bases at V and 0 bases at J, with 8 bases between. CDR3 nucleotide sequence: TGTGCCAGCAGAGGATACATGAACACTGAAGCTTTCTTT. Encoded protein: CASRGYMNTEAFF.

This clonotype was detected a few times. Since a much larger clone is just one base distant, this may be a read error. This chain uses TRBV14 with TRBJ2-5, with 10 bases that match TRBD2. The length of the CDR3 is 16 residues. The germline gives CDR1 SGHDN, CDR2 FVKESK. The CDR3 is CASSQGSSGSQGTQYF. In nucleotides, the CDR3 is TGTGCCAGCAGCCAAGGGTCTAGCGGGAGCCAAGGGACCCAGTACTTC.

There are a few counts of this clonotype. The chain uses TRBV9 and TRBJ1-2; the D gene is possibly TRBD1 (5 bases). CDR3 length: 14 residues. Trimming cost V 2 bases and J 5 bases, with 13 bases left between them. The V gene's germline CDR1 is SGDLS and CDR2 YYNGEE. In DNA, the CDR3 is TGTGCCAGCAGCGTCCGTGGGGGTCGATATGGCTACACCTTC. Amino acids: CASSVRGGRYGYTF.

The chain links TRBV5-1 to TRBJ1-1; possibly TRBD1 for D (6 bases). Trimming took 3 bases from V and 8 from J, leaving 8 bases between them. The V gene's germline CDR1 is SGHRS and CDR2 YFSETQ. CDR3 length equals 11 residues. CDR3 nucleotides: TGCGCCAGCAGCTACGGACAGGAAGCTTTCTTT. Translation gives CASSYGQEAFF.

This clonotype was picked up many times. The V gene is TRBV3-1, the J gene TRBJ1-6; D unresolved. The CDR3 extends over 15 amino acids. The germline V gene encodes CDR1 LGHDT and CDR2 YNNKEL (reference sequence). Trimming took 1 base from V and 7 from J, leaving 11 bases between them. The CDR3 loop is CASSQAAGSNSPLHF. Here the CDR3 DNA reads TGTGCCAGCAGCCAAGCCGCCGGCAGCAATTCACCCCTCCACTTT.

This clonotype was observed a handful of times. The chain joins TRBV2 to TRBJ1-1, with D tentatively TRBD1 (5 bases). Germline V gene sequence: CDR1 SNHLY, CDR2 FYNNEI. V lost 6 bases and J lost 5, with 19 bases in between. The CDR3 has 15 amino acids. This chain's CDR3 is CASSFTSGGGTEAFF. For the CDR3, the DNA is TGTGCCAGCAGCTTTACTAGCGGGGGAGGGACTGAAGCTTTCTTT.

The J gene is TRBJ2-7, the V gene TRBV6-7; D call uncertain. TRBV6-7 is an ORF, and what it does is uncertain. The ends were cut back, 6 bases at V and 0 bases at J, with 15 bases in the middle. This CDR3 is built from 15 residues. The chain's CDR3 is CASSYSHKGSYEQYF. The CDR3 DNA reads TGTGCCAGCAGCTACAGCCATAAAGGCTCCTACGAGCAGTACTTC.

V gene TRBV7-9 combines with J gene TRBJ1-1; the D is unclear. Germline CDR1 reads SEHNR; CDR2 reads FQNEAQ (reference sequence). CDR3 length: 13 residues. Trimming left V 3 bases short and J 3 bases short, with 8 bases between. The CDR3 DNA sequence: TGTGCCAGCAGCTTGCTCAGTGACACTGAAGCTTTCTTT. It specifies CASSLLSDTEAFF.

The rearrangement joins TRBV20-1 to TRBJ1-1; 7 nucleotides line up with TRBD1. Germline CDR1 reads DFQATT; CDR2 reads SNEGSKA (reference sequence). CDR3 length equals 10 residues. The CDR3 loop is CNTGDTEAFF. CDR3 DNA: TGCAACACAGGGGACACTGAAGCTTTCTTT.

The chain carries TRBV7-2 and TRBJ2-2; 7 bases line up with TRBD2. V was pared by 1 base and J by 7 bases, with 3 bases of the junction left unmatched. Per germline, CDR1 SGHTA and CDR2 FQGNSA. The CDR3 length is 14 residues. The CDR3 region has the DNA TGTGCCAGCAGCTTAGTGTCTAGCGGCGGGGAGCTGTTTTTT. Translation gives CASSLVSSGGELFF. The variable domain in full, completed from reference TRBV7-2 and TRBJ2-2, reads GAGVSQSPSNKVTEKGKDVELRCDPISGHTALYWYRQSLGQGLEFLIYFQGNSAPDKSGLPSDRFSAERTGGSVSTLTIQRTQQEDSAVYLCASSLVSSGGELFFGEGSRLTVL.